This entry concerns a single TCR beta chain. The antigen remains unidentified. MiXCR was run by TCRdb on the RT-PCR reads, yielding one entry per CDR3 protein. This sample has 290,000 or so distinct CDR3 sequences, with about 20% found just once. This record belongs to a study of response to subunit inactivated influenza vaccine. Study-level findings and limits: Each seasonal influenza vaccination, the authors suggested, recruits few new T cells.

Per the germline V gene, CDR1 is SGHRS and CDR2 is YFSETQ. The CDR3 loop spans 15 amino acids. The germline V and J ends were trimmed by 9 bases and 1 base, with 17 bases remaining between them. This clonotype originated in a man aged 50-75 years who received an inactivated influenza vaccine. This chain connects TRBV5-1 to TRBJ2-1; perhaps TRBD2 as D (5 bases). This specimen was PBMCs from blood, taken less than 22 months after vaccination. In DNA, the CDR3 is TGCGCCACATCGCCGGGATTGCTTTCCTACAATGAGCAGTTCTTC. Protein: CATSPGLLSYNEQFF.